This paragraph reports one T cell receptor (beta chain). Its specificity is not known. The data belong to a study of T cells after yellow fever vaccination. Study summary: Any fraction with a low cell number was prepared using SMART-Seq v4 Ultra Low Input. Regarding the study as a whole: Weaker overall was a secondary response that nonetheless peaked faster, on day 5 versus 15. Few clonotypes appeared in both CD4 and CD8 compartments.

TCRdb recomputed calls from the 5' RACE reads with MiXCR, one row per CDR3 protein. This sample has approximately 580,000 distinct CDR3 sequences, with about a sixth found just once. CDR1 is LGHNT and CDR2 is FRNRAP in the germline V gene. The CDR3 is 14 amino acids. Trimming shortened V by 4 bases and J by 6 bases, and 12 bases separated the two germline ends. The chain joins TRBV12-5 to TRBJ2-2, with D unresolved. Sequences were derived from PBMCs, sampled about 5 days after the first yellow fever vaccination. This sequence originates from a man aged 18 to 29 who received the YFV17D yellow fever vaccine. The CDR3: CASGSTCCAGELFF. CDR3 bases: TGTGCTAGTGGTTCAACCTGCTGCGCCGGGGAGCTGTTTTTT.